This T cell receptor (beta chain) came from a study of blood T cell repertoires in COVID-19. Overall study: Spain, Italy and the United States supplied samples that represented acute and convalescent COVID-19. PBMCs, B-cell-depleted T cells, or T cells were the source of the cDNA or gDNA that made up the material.

The trim removed 10 bases at V and 4 bases at J, leaving 6 bases unmatched. The V gene's germline CDR1 is MRHNA and CDR2 SNTAGT. The CDR3 has 12 residues. This clone was observed a few times. Original analysis: Scientists estimated how many nucleated cells there were by amplifying reference gene primers. Profiled with immunoSEQ multiplex PCR; TCRdb holds only in-frame clones, not every one. V and J calls and clone size are as listed in that table; D and trimming were resolved from the DNA. The sample consists of under 55,000 clones, around 90% of them appearing once. V is TRBV6-4 and J is TRBJ2-7; TRBD2 matches 8 bases. Sequences were obtained from peripheral blood. The TCR originated in a human donor in a cohort sampled during active COVID-19. The CDR3 protein is CATGTRPYEQYF. In nucleotides, the CDR3 is TGTGCCACTGGGACTAGACCATACGAGCAGTACTTC.